This TCR beta chain emerged from a study of T-cell reconstitution after alpha-beta-depleted transplantation in children. TCRbeta library construction was performed incorporating unique molecular identifiers. TCRdb re-derived calls from the PCR reads in MiXCR, one entry per CDR3 protein. Counted here are some 200,000 distinct CDR3 sequences, about 15% occurring once; the ten biggest clones make up roughly 13%. In its sample, this clonotype was seen many times. This CDR3 has 16 residues. In germline, CDR1 is DFQATT, CDR2 SNEGSKA (reference sequence). The V and J ends lost 1 base and 4 bases respectively, with 19 bases between them.

The sequenced sample was PBMCs from the stem cell graft donor, obtained from the stem cell graft. The TCR sequence derives from a human donor who donated a stem cell graft to a child with acute lymphoblastic leukemia. The chain joins TRBV20-1 to TRBJ2-5, with D possibly matching TRBD1 (6 bases). In nucleotides, the CDR3 is TGCAGTGCTAGAGGTCAGGGGACCAAACTCGGAGAGACCCAGTACTTC. Its translation is CSARGQGTKLGETQYF.